This T cell receptor (beta chain) is from a study of tumor-infiltrating lymphocytes in primary liver carcinoma. Study results and limitations: Pairs comparing tumor with adjacent tissue or blood overlapped less than pairs drawn from tumor regions.

Unsorted whole blood yielded blood RNA, and germline DNA was extracted as well. Chronic HBV infection was present, with no prior treatment. As concerns this clonotype: What it binds is not known.

Starting material of around 460 ng total RNA yielded TCR beta cDNA via a constant-region primer. Each TCR beta library was derived from three nested multiplex PCR rounds that employed slightly modified ARM-PCR. TRBV1-TRBV30 forward and Cbeta reverse primers drove the first two approximately 10-cycle rounds. TCRdb called the multiplex PCR reads again in MiXCR, with one record for every CDR3 protein. Here the sample spans fewer than 350,000 distinct CDR3 sequences, about 65% being singletons. The CDR3 has 12 amino acids. Germline V gives CDR1 SQVTM, CDR2 ANQGSEA. The chain links TRBV29-1 to TRBJ1-2, with a tentative D call TRBD1 (5 bases). The sequenced sample consisted of peripheral blood. The source is a man aged 35 to 55 with primary liver carcinoma and hepatitis B virus infection. CDR3 sequence (DNA): TGCGGTGTTGAAGCCAACGGGGACGACTACACCTTC. It specifies CGVEANGDDYTF. Using reference TRBV29-1 and TRBJ1-2 for the parts outside the CDR3, the full variable domain is SAVISQKPSRDICQRGTSLTIQCQVDSQVTMMFWYRQQPGQSLTLIATANQGSEATYESGFVIDKFPISRPNLTFSTLTVSNMSPEDSSIYLCGVEANGDDYTFGSGTRLTVV.